This TCR beta chain is drawn from a study of cytomegalovirus exposure and HLA in healthy donors. Overall study results and limits: The likely origin of a cluster of highly shared sequence variants was a sequencing artifact. Several of the most significant clusters were apparently associated with common viral pathogens in a later analysis.

Concerning this clone itself: Its antigen remains unknown.

Vbeta (60) and Jbeta (13) primers were used in the PCR. Libraries were prepared by immunoSEQ multiplex PCR; TCRdb keeps only in-frame clonotypes and omits some of them. The table includes some 91,000 clones, approximately 76% detected once. V shed 2 bases and J shed 8 bases, with 7 bases lying between them. From germline, CDR1 is KGHSH and CDR2 LQKENI. This CDR3 is built from 12 residues. The sequencing input was PBMCs. The chain combines TRBV18 with TRBJ2-4, with D possibly being TRBD1 (6 bases). The TCR sequence derives from a middle-aged man in good health and CMV-seropositive. The CDR3 is CASSPNRDIQYF. The CDR3 DNA follows: TGTGCCAGCTCACCAAACAGGGACATTCAGTACTTC.